The present TCR beta chain was sequenced within a study of blood T cell repertoires in COVID-19 (TCRdb year 2020). For the wider study: Samples covering the acute and convalescent phases of COVID-19 were provided by collaborators in the United States, Italy and Spain. Deeply sampled blood TCRbeta repertoires from subjects exposed to, actively infected with, or recovered from COVID-19 were included in the dataset. A freely available public database, intended as a resource for researchers studying the immune response to SARS-CoV-2, is where the repertoires were released. The prospective study material was composed of cDNA or gDNA derived from T cells, B-cell-depleted T cells, or PBMCs. The sample metadata nearly always contained a de-identified subject ID, COVID-19 status, age in years and sex. Where available, HLA class I and class II types were taken from metadata supplied by the sample provider and were not determined by assay-based typing. Samples came from the ongoing ImmuneRACE study (first 160 participants) plus 1,254 subjects from 6 global collaborators.

TCRbeta CDR3 regions were amplified from genomic DNA by means of the immunoSEQ Assay, a bias-controlled multiplex PCR. The paper's processing steps were these. The number of nucleated cells in each sample was estimated from the amplification of reference gene primers within the assay. Sequence reads were collapsed and filtered to measure the absolute abundance of every unique TCRbeta CDR3 rearrangement. For each sample, productive Simpson clonality was calculated as the square root of Simpson's diversity index across productive rearrangements. TCRdb retrieved this table from immuneACCESS and kept in-frame rearrangements only. Not all clones are present; in checked studies, unresolved V genes account for under half, and no reason is known for the remainder. The DNA gave D and trimming, while V, J and clone size come from that table. The sample includes 110,000 or so clones, with less than 85% observed a single time. 2% to 3% of the sample is in the top ten clones.

Concerning this clone: What antigen it recognizes has not been identified. No base quality values were provided; no much bigger clone lies one nucleotide off.

The study at large found these results: How much clinical and demographic metadata was included differed by source and by participant, and the metadata was provided uncurated.

Each collaborating institution followed its own protocols to collect whole blood in K2EDTA tubes. Collaborator samples were shipped for TCRbeta analysis as frozen whole blood, isolated PBMCs, or DNA extracted from either sample type. The TCR comes from a man aged 45 to 65 with acute or convalescent COVID-19. The sequenced material came from peripheral blood.

The CDR3 in this case is CATSPQGSLKAFF. The nucleotide sequence is TGTGCCACCAGTCCTCAGGGATCACTGAAAGCTTTCTTT. The rearrangement combines TRBV24-1 with TRBJ1-1; TRBD1 is perhaps the D gene, given 5 matching bases. CDR1 KGHDR and CDR2 SFDVKD are derived from the germline V gene. V loses 6 bases of germline sequence and J loses 9 bases, and the interval between the two ends is 16 bases. Counted from cysteine to phenylalanine, this CDR3 has 13 amino acids. Kept here is only the CDR3 DNA, which spans 39 bases and is read in frame from base 1.